These T cell receptor beta chains were read from a single sample in a study of post-analysis software for immune sequencing data. TCRdb re-called the PCR reads with MiXCR, one entry per CDR3 protein. The sample has almost 700,000 distinct CDR3 sequences, approximately 60% seen once. The specimen sequenced was blood. The receptor source for this set is a girl aged 2 to 10 with multiple sclerosis. Each CDR3 is given with its conserved first and last residue. D genes are given only for firm matches. Part of the rows lack a size; the others show once, few, many or a class for expanded clones.

J gene | V gene | D gene | clone size | CDR3 protein | CDR3 DNA
TRBJ2-7 | TRBV19 | TRBD1 | - | CASTTSGTGGHEQYF | TGTGCCAGTACGACGTCCGGGACAGGGGGCCACGAGCAGTACTTC
TRBJ2-5 | TRBV29-1 | - | few | CSCGAGLQETQYF | TGCTCCTGCGGGGCAGGACTACAAGAGACCCAGTACTTC
TRBJ2-2 | TRBV25-1 | - | few | CASSESGSTGELFF | TGTGCCAGCAGTGAATCAGGGTCGACCGGGGAGCTGTTTTTT
TRBJ2-7 | TRBV9 | TRBD1 | few | CASSRGQGSSYEQYF | TGTGCCAGCAGTCGCGGACAGGGAAGCTCCTACGAGCAGTACTTC
TRBJ2-1 | TRBV20-1 | TRBD2 | - | CSARSVGTSYNEQFF | TGCAGTGCTAGAAGCGTCGGGACTAGCTACAATGAGCAGTTCTTC
TRBJ2-5 | TRBV29-1 | - | few | CSVTTGKETQYF | TGCAGCGTCACCACAGGGAAGGAGACCCAGTACTTC
TRBJ2-7 | TRBV4-1 | TRBD2 | - | CASSQVVAGDLYEQYF | TGCGCCAGCAGCCAAGTGGTAGCGGGAGATCTCTACGAGCAGTACTTC
TRBJ2-5 | TRBV15 | TRBD2 | - | CATSPAGGSPKTQYF | TGTGCCACCAGCCCAGCCGGGGGGTCCCCGAAGACCCAGTACTTC
TRBJ2-1 | TRBV20-1 | - | few | CSAGGQVGYNEQFF | TGCAGTGCTGGAGGGCAGGTAGGCTACAATGAGCAGTTCTTC
TRBJ2-5 | TRBV7-9 | - | - | CASRPSTPQETQYF | TGTGCCAGCAGACCCTCGACTCCCCAAGAGACCCAGTACTTC
TRBJ2-3 | TRBV6-4 | - | few | CASSERTTDTQYF | TGTGCCAGCAGTGAGAGAACAACAGATACGCAGTATTTT
TRBJ2-1 | TRBV7-9 | TRBD2 | - | CASSSRGTTYNEQFF | TGTGCCAGCAGCTCCCGAGGGACTACATACAATGAGCAGTTCTTC
TRBJ2-7 | TRBV15 | - | once | CATSRDGFGNYEQYF | TGTGCCACCAGCCGAGATGGATTCGGAAACTACGAGCAGTACTTC
TRBJ2-5 | TRBV15 | - | - | CATSRSPFPGRETQYF | TGTGCCACCAGCAGATCACCCTTCCCGGGACGGGAGACCCAGTACTTC
TRBJ2-5 | TRBV6-6 | TRBD1 | few | CASSPRTGGQETQYF | TGTGCCAGCAGTCCCCGGACAGGGGGCCAAGAGACCCAGTACTTC
TRBJ2-1 | TRBV21-1 | - | - | CASSKAQWTGVDEQFF | TGTGCCAGCAGCAAAGCGCAATGGACAGGGGTTGATGAGCAGTTCTTC
TRBJ2-1 | TRBV29-1 | - | - | CSGARYNEQFF | TGCAGCGGGGCCCGGTACAATGAGCAGTTCTTC
TRBJ1-5 | TRBV20-1 | - | - | CSARGGDGSWPQHF | TGCAGTGCTAGAGGGGGAGATGGGTCATGGCCCCAGCATTTT
TRBJ2-1 | TRBV15 | - | - | CATSGDSSGPPNEQFF | TGTGCCACCAGCGGAGATTCAAGTGGGCCCCCCAATGAGCAGTTCTTC
TRBJ2-1 | TRBV5-1 | TRBD2 | once | CASRYSSGRAYNEQFF | TGCGCCAGCAGGTATTCTAGCGGGAGGGCCTACAATGAGCAGTTCTTC
TRBJ2-1 | TRBV7-9 | TRBD2 | - | CTSSGDWNNEQFF | TGTACCAGCAGCGGGGACTGGAACAATGAGCAGTTCTTC
TRBJ1-4 | TRBV29-1 | TRBD1 | - | CSVVYRGLTEKLFF | TGCAGCGTTGTATACAGGGGGCTTACTGAAAAACTGTTTTTT
TRBJ1-5 | TRBV20-1 | - | - | CSARVGWGDTNQPQHF | TGCAGTGCTAGAGTGGGCTGGGGGGACACTAATCAGCCCCAGCATTTT
TRBJ2-5 | TRBV15 | - | - | CATSRDDGVQETQYF | TGTGCCACCAGCAGAGATGACGGGGTTCAAGAGACCCAGTACTTC
TRBJ2-7 | TRBV12-3/TRBV12-4 | - | - | CASRQTRNYGQYF | TGTGCCAGCAGGCAGACTAGAAACTACGGGCAGTACTTC
TRBJ2-1 | TRBV4-2 | TRBD2 | - | CASSQDGGEQFF | TGTGCCAGCAGCCAAGACGGGGGGGAGCAGTTCTTC
TRBJ2-7 | TRBV18 | TRBD2 | - | CASSPTGTSDEQYF | TGTGCCAGCTCACCAACCGGGACTAGTGACGAGCAGTACTTC
TRBJ2-3 | TRBV7-2 | - | - | CASSLGLGRGTDTQYF | TGTGCCAGCAGCTTAGGTTTGGGTCGGGGCACAGATACGCAGTATTTT
TRBJ2-5 | TRBV29-1 | - | - | CSVELPGQLYERYF | TGCAGCGTTGAGCTTCCGGGACAACTTTACGAGCGGTACTTC
TRBJ2-3 | TRBV7-7 | - | few | CASSASGTHGTQYF | TGTGCTAGCAGCGCATCCGGGACGCATGGTACGCAGTATTTT
TRBJ2-7 | TRBV29-1 | TRBD1 | - | CSVRTGGGEQYF | TGCAGCGTCAGGACAGGGGGCGGCGAGCAGTACTTC
TRBJ2-7 | TRBV2 | - | - | CASSEASTYEQYF | TGTGCCAGCAGTGAAGCCAGTACCTACGAGCAGTACTTC
TRBJ2-5 | TRBV6-2/TRBV6-3 | - | - | CASSGGVLETQYF | TGTGCCAGCAGCGGCGGGGTACTCGAGACCCAGTACTTC
TRBJ2-7 | TRBV10-3 | TRBD2 | - | CAIGEAGGYEQYF | TGTGCCATTGGGGAAGCGGGAGGCTACGAGCAGTACTTC
TRBJ2-1 | TRBV20-1 | - | - | CSVEQLLNYYNEQFF | TGCAGTGTAGAACAGCTTCTCAATTATTACAATGAGCAGTTCTTC
TRBJ1-1 | TRBV20-1 | - | once | CSVRDTGNTEAFF | TGCAGTGTTAGAGATACGGGTAACACTGAAGCTTTCTTT
TRBJ1-2 | TRBV4-1 | TRBD1 | - | CASSQTTGDVYGYTF | TGCGCCAGCAGCCAAACGACAGGGGATGTCTATGGCTACACCTTC
TRBJ2-5 | TRBV6-2/TRBV6-3 | - | few | CASSPERWTQYF | TGTGCCAGCAGCCCCGAGCGGTGGACCCAGTACTTC
TRBJ2-3 | TRBV3-1 | - | - | CASSQGITTDTQYF | TGTGCCAGCAGCCAAGGTATCACCACAGATACGCAGTATTTT
TRBJ2-1 | TRBV6-5 | - | - | CASSYDSPYNEQFF | TGTGCCAGCAGTTACGACAGTCCCTACAATGAGCAGTTCTTC
TRBJ2-7 | TRBV6-4 | TRBD2 | few | CASSDFGLAGGPAQYF | TGTGCCAGCAGTGATTTCGGACTAGCGGGAGGGCCAGCCCAGTACTTC
TRBJ1-2 | TRBV7-9 | - | few | CASSFYRVDRGYTF | TGTGCCAGCAGCTTCTACAGGGTCGATAGGGGCTACACCTTC
TRBJ2-7 | TRBV4-1 | - | few | CASSQEGESGEQYF | TGCGCCAGCAGCCAAGAGGGGGAGTCGGGCGAGCAGTACTTC
TRBJ2-3 | TRBV20-1 | - | - | CSARRQAGPDTQYF | TGCAGTGCTAGGCGACAGGCCGGCCCGGATACGCAGTATTTT
TRBJ2-3 | TRBV20-1 | - | - | CSAIKPGTDTQYF | TGCAGTGCTATAAAACCCGGCACAGATACGCAGTATTTT
TRBJ1-1 | TRBV12-3/TRBV12-4 | - | - | CASSLMSEAFF | TGTGCCAGCAGTTTAATGAGTGAAGCTTTCTTT
TRBJ2-1 | TRBV7-7 | - | - | CASSSAPQNEQFF | TGTGCTAGCAGCTCTGCCCCCCAGAATGAGCAGTTCTTC
TRBJ2-7 | TRBV6-6 | - | - | CASSGSRNEQYF | TGTGCCAGCAGTGGCTCTAGGAACGAGCAGTACTTC
TRBJ2-7 | TRBV15 | - | - | CATSRDGSERREQYF | TGTGCCACCAGCAGAGATGGGTCCGAGCGCCGCGAGCAGTACTTC
TRBJ2-1 | TRBV20-1 | TRBD2 | - | CSAREELAGGIEQFF | TGCAGCGCTAGAGAAGAACTAGCGGGAGGAATTGAGCAATTCTTC
TRBJ1-2 | TRBV29-1 | TRBD1 | medium-sized | CSVEDDRDYGYTF | TGCAGCGTTGAAGACGACAGGGACTATGGCTACACCTTC
TRBJ2-1 | TRBV7-9 | TRBD2 | few | CASSWRERSSYNEQFF | TGTGCCAGCAGCTGGCGGGAGCGGTCTTCCTACAATGAGCAGTTCTTC
TRBJ2-3 | TRBV24-1 | TRBD2 | - | CATSQVGGDADTQYF | TGTGCCACCAGCCAGGTGGGGGGGGACGCAGATACGCAGTATTTT